This T cell receptor (beta chain) was documented in a study of blood T cell repertoires in COVID-19. Looking at the study overall: Acute and convalescent COVID-19 samples came from the United States, Italy and Spain. The cDNA or gDNA used as material had been derived from T cells, B-cell-depleted T cells, or PBMCs.

CDR1 MNHNS and CDR2 SASEGT come from the germline V gene. Trimming cost V 0 bases and J 7 bases, with 13 bases left between them. This CDR3 contains 15 residues. Original handling: Reference gene primers were amplified, and this amplification served to estimate nucleated cell counts. Sequencing used immunoSEQ multiplex PCR; TCRdb keeps in-frame clones, though not all of them. V, J and clone size are those of that table, while D and trimming were read from the DNA. This table holds 80,000 to 130,000 clones, 90% to 95% found once. V is TRBV6-1 and J is TRBJ1-5; D perhaps matches TRBD1 (5 bases). This TCR derives from a man aged 60 to 69 with acute or convalescent COVID-19. Sequencing used peripheral blood. This chain's CDR3 is CASSEALGGSQPQHF. For the CDR3, the DNA is TGTGCCAGCAGTGAAGCGCTCGGGGGAAGCCAGCCCCAGCATTTT.